The rows below give T cell receptor beta chains drawn from one sample of a study of cytomegalovirus exposure and HLA in healthy donors. The table came from immunoSEQ multiplex PCR; TCRdb's copy has only in-frame clones and leaves some out. The table lists 70,000 or so clones, with 2.4% in the top ten. Material: PBMCs. The source of these receptors is a female donor in good health and CMV-seropositive. CDR3s include the opening cysteine and the closing phenylalanine or tryptophan. Fields, in order: J gene, D gene, V gene, CDR3 DNA, CDR3 protein. A D gene is named only where the DNA matches it firmly.

J gene: TRBJ1-2; D gene: NA; V gene: TRBV28; CDR3 DNA: TGTGCCAGCACAACGTACCTAGTCTATGGCTACACCTTC; CDR3 protein: CASTTYLVYGYTF
J gene: TRBJ1-1; D gene: TRBD1; V gene: TRBV27; CDR3 DNA: TGTGCCAGCAGTCCCGTTGACAGGGGGATTAACACTGAAGCTTTCTTT; CDR3 protein: CASSPVDRGINTEAFF
J gene: TRBJ2-6; D gene: NA; V gene: TRBV4-3; CDR3 DNA: TGCGCCAGCAGCCAAGATCCCCAGTCTGGGGCCAACGTCCTGACTTTC; CDR3 protein: CASSQDPQSGANVLTF
J gene: TRBJ2-1; D gene: NA; V gene: TRBV9; CDR3 DNA: TGTGCCAGCAGCGTAGTAGGCGGGGGCTGGGACGAGTCCTACAATGAGCAGTTCTTC; CDR3 protein: CASSVVGGGWDESYNEQFF
J gene: TRBJ1-4; D gene: TRBD1; V gene: TRBV7-2; CDR3 DNA: TGTGCCAGCAGCGATGGACAGGGGAGAGGTGAAAAACTGTTTTTT; CDR3 protein: CASSDGQGRGEKLFF
J gene: TRBJ2-7; D gene: TRBD1; V gene: TRBV19; CDR3 DNA: TGTGCCAGTAGTATGACAGGGGGCGGGAACGAGCAGTACTTC; CDR3 protein: CASSMTGGGNEQYF
J gene: TRBJ1-1; D gene: TRBD1; V gene: TRBV6-5; CDR3 DNA: TGTGCCAGCAGCCGAACACCGGGACAGAAAGAAGCTTTCTTT; CDR3 protein: CASSRTPGQKEAFF
J gene: TRBJ2-7; D gene: TRBD2; V gene: TRBV7-6; CDR3 DNA: TGTGCCAGCAGCCTCCGGACTAGCGGGATCTACGAGCAGTACTTC; CDR3 protein: CASSLRTSGIYEQYF
J gene: TRBJ2-7; D gene: TRBD2; V gene: TRBV28; CDR3 DNA: TGTGCCAGCAGTCGTAATCCGCTAGCGGGAGACCAGTACTTC; CDR3 protein: CASSRNPLAGDQYF
J gene: TRBJ2-7; D gene: TRBD2; V gene: TRBV11-2; CDR3 DNA: TGTGCCAGCAGACTTAGCGGGGGGGCCGCCGGAGAGCAGTACTTC; CDR3 protein: CASRLSGGAAGEQYF
J gene: TRBJ2-1; D gene: TRBD2; V gene: TRBV6-6; CDR3 DNA: TGTGCCAGCAGTCTACTAGCGGGGTACAATGAGCAGTTCTTC; CDR3 protein: CASSLLAGYNEQFF
J gene: TRBJ1-6; D gene: NA; V gene: TRBV6-6; CDR3 DNA: TGTGCCAGCACCCGGGACTGGTATAATTCACCCCTCCACTTT; CDR3 protein: CASTRDWYNSPLHF